This section outlines one TCR beta chain sequence together with its context. Germline-derived CDR1 and CDR2 are MDHEN and SYDVKM. The CDR3 loop spans 17 amino acids. Trimming removed 5 bases at V and 0 bases at J, with 20 bases between. This specimen comes from a study of cytotoxic CD8 clonotypes in ibrutinib-treated CLL. The assay was immunoSEQ multiplex PCR, and TCRdb's table has in-frame clones only and misses some. The profile shows more than 300,000 clones, roughly 85% of them singletons. This chain connects TRBV28 to TRBJ2-7, with D perhaps TRBD2 (6 bases). Sequenced material: PBMCs, taken before ibrutinib treatment. The receptor was derived from a human donor with chronic lymphocytic leukemia. Here the CDR3 DNA reads TGTGCCAGCAGTGCGCTGCCTGGGACTTACAACTCCTACGAGCAGTACTTC. Protein: CASSALPGTYNSYEQYF.